This T cell receptor beta chain was sequenced during a study of T cell responses to AZD1222 COVID-19 vaccine. Study-wide results and limits: Only a handful of AZD1222 recipients, more than five in all, had baseline seropositivity. It was only after the peak T cell response that any repertoires were sampled.

Germline trimming cut 5 bases from V and 2 bases from J; bases unmatched to any gene: 5. Germline CDR1 is MNHNY and CDR2 is SVGAGI (reference sequence). This CDR3 comprises 15 residues. Assay used: immunoSEQ multiplex PCR; TCRdb lists only in-frame clones, some missing. There are roughly 200,000 clones in the sample; more than 90% occur only once, and around 3.6% lies in the top ten. In the case of this clone: What it binds is not known.

Sample: peripheral blood, taken 28 days after the second dose of the MenACWY control vaccine. The rearrangement joins TRBV6-6 to TRBJ2-3; 9 positions agree with TRBD1. The receptor was isolated from an adult who received the MenACWY meningococcal vaccine as a control. CDR3 residues: CASSLTGGYTDTQYF. CDR3 sequence (DNA): TGTGCCAGCAGTCTTACAGGGGGCTACACAGATACGCAGTATTTT.